This T cell receptor (beta chain) originates from a study of T cell responses to AZD1222 COVID-19 vaccine (dated by TCRdb to about 2021). Describing the broader study: TCR sequencing covered 233 trial participants: 200 to 220 given two doses of AZD1222 and 26 given two doses of MenACWY control vaccine. Trial participants were enrolled by age into 18-55, 56-69 and 70-plus year subgroups, with about 150, 28 and 57 TCR-sequenced participants respectively. Results and caveats for the whole study, not just this receptor: Only five to seven AZD1222 recipients were SARS-CoV-2 seropositive at baseline, limiting conclusions about previously exposed vaccinees. Because no samples from the day 14 peak response were available, repertoires could be characterized only after the peak T cell response. In the small 56-69-year group, the increase in depth fell short of significance, most likely because of low power. Participants were mostly white British and included more females than males, and it was suggested by the authors that clonal diversity may have been underestimated. After two AZD1222 doses, both the breadth and the depth of spike-specific TCRs were significantly higher than at day 0 and than in MenACWY recipients. The whole spike protein was spanned by vaccine-associated CD4 TCRs, and dominant responses were seen in regions 160-218 and 743-854. Nearly half of unique spike-specific TCRs reportedly recognized epitopes outside regions mutated in the B.1.351 and B.1.1.7 variants.

Worth noting for this clone: There is no known antigen for this receptor. Base qualities are not at hand, and no much larger clone is one base apart.

The CDR3 regions of human TCRbeta chains were analyzed by immunosequencing. Per the original workflow: Repertoire TCRs were matched against a reference library of SARS-CoV-2-specific TCRs generated with the MIRA antigen-specificity platform. Breadth was defined as the fraction of unique TCRs that were SARS-CoV-2-associated, and depth was defined as the fraction of total T cells that were SARS-CoV-2-associated. Using the MIRA data, each spike-specific TCR was assigned both to the spike region to which the TCR was reactive and to a CD4 or CD8 class. Log10-transformed breadth and depth values were compared by one-way ANOVA with Sidak's multiple comparisons tests. In its TCRdb copy, this immuneACCESS table keeps in-frame sequences only and misses some clones. Where compared with another copy, unresolved V genes explain less than half of these, and the others have no known cause. The DNA was the basis for D and trimming; V, J and clone size are from that table. This sample has approximately 140,000 clones in its table, and about 90% of those were observed once. The top ten constitute 9.3% of the sample.

Trimming at the junction amounts to 2 bases on V and 1 base on J, and the germline ends lie 11 bases apart. The CDR3, from cysteine to phenylalanine, totals 15 residues. This entry keeps only the CDR3 DNA: 45 bases, framed from base 1. From a lookup of the germline V gene, CDR1 and CDR2 are SGHDN and FVKESK. According to the study, the label for this sample's time point signals: about 28 days (+/-7) after the second vaccine dose. AZD1222 recipients given second doses at about 4 weeks or at about 12 weeks were pooled, since spike-specific TCR depth and breadth were not found to differ between the two schedules. Samples from vaccinated people were obtained from the UK trials COV001 and COV002, which included a single-blind randomized controlled phase 2/3 trial of AZD1222 (ChAdOx1 nCoV-19) in healthy adults. For TCRbeta chain sequencing, PBMC samples from trial participants were taken at day 0 and at day 28 after the second dose.

The receptor was derived from an adult who received the AZD1222 COVID-19 vaccine. This specimen was peripheral blood, taken 28 days after the second AZD1222 dose. The chain joins TRBV14 to TRBJ1-1; the D gene remains uncertain. The DNA is as follows: TGTGCCAGCAGCCAATTTCGCTCTGAGAACACTGAAGCTTTCTTT. Its coded protein is CASSQFRSENTEAFF.